What follows are 13 T cell receptor beta chains derived from one specimen sequenced in a study of patients and donors after allogeneic stem cell transplantation. Each CDR3 protein is one row after TCRdb ran MiXCR on the RT-PCR reads. The sample contains about 150,000 distinct CDR3 sequences, about 36% of which appear only once. Sequencing was done on a sample of blood, either unsorted or a sorted T cell fraction (not recorded which). The receptor set was obtained from a human donor who was either an allogeneic HSCT recipient or a stem cell or donor lymphocyte infusion donor (not recorded which). It is not recorded whose cells these are; they may come from a transplant donor.

This clonotype has only a few counts. The chain couples TRBV7-2 to TRBJ1-5; no clear D. This CDR3 comprises 17 residues. Germline lookup yields CDR1 SGHTA and CDR2 FQGNSA. Trimming removed 1 base from V and 5 bases from J, with 18 bases in between. CDR3 coding DNA: TGTGCCAGCAGCTTAGACCTTCGGGTGCCCCACCATCAGCCCCAGCATTTT. Translation: CASSLDLRVPHHQPQHF.

The chain has TRBV28 and TRBJ2-1, with D tentatively TRBD2 (6 bases). The V end lost 5 bases, the J end lost 7 bases, and 18 bases lay between the germline ends. The CDR3 runs 15 residues. The germline CDR1 and CDR2 sequences are MDHEN and SYDVKM. The CDR3 here is CASSVPPWRGNEQFF. The CDR3 nucleotides read TGTGCCAGCAGTGTTCCCCCCTGGCGGGGAAATGAGCAGTTCTTC.

The rearrangement uses TRBV7-2 and TRBJ1-2, with 7 bases matching TRBD1. The CDR3 spans 14 residues. The germline gives CDR1 SGHTA, CDR2 FQGNSA. The V and J ends lost 1 base and 2 bases, in that order; junction bases with no gene match: 1. Written as DNA, the CDR3 is TGTGCCAGCAGCTTAGTGGACAGGAACTATGGCTACACCTTC. Translated: CASSLVDRNYGYTF.

The V gene is TRBV4-3, the J gene TRBJ1-5, with D hard to call. The CDR3 loop spans 15 amino acids. V shed 0 bases and J shed 5 bases, with 11 bases lying between them. Germline V gene lookup returns CDR1 LGHNA and CDR2 YSLEER. CDR3 region: CASSQDIWPYQPQHF. CDR3 sequence (DNA): TGCGCCAGCAGCCAAGATATATGGCCTTATCAGCCCCAGCATTTT.

The V gene is TRBV3-1, the J gene TRBJ1-1; TRBD1 matches 7 bases. The CDR3 runs to 19 residues. CDR1 is LGHDT, CDR2 YNNKEL, per germline (reference sequence). Trimming cost V 1 base and J 4 bases; bases outside gene matches: 18. The CDR3: CASSQVQRQGPILGTEAFF. The CDR3 DNA follows: TGTGCCAGCAGCCAAGTCCAGAGACAGGGACCTATTCTAGGCACTGAAGCTTTCTTT.

This clonotype was recorded a few times. This chain links TRBV4-3 with TRBJ1-5; no reliable D call. The CDR3 length is 17 residues. In germline, CDR1 is LGHNA, CDR2 YSLEER. V dropped 0 bases and J dropped 0 bases, with 12 bases sitting between them. The CDR3 spells CASSQDFGRDSNQPQHF. In DNA, the CDR3 is TGCGCCAGCAGCCAAGATTTTGGGCGGGATAGCAATCAGCCCCAGCATTTT.

The chain links TRBV5-5 to TRBJ2-2; D is perhaps TRBD1 or TRBD2 (5 bases each). Germline V gene sequence: CDR1 SGHKS, CDR2 YYEKEE (reference sequence). The CDR3 is 16 amino acids. With 0 bases removed from V and 4 bases from J, the gap between germline ends came to 13 bases. The CDR3 bases are TGTGCCAGCAGCTTGGTCTCGCGTGGGGGCACCGGGGAGCTGTTTTTT. Its protein product is CASSLVSRGGTGELFF. Drawing the rest from reference TRBV5-5 and TRBJ2-2, the complete variable domain is DAGVTQSPTHLIKTRGQQVTLRCSPISGHKSVSWYQQVLGQGPQFIFQYYEKEERGRGNFPDRFSARQFPNYSSELNVNALLLGDSALYLCASSLVSRGGTGELFFGEGSRLTVL.

This chain joins TRBV7-9 and TRBJ1-2, with unresolved D. V shed 5 bases and J shed 5 bases, with 18 bases lying between them. Germline values: CDR1 SEHNR, CDR2 FQNEAQ (reference sequence). CDR3 length: 15 amino acids. CDR3 sequence reads: CASSHGPSHVYGYTF. The CDR3 DNA sequence: TGTGCCAGCAGCCACGGACCGAGCCATGTTTATGGCTACACCTTC.

This clonotype was counted a few times. The chain is built from TRBV5-1 and TRBJ1-1; D ambiguous. Trimming took 0 bases from V and 1 from J, leaving 7 bases between them. The germline V gene has CDR1 SGHRS and CDR2 YFSETQ. The CDR3 contains 14 residues. CDR3 bases: TGCGCCAGCAGCTTGGTTGGGGAGAACACTGAAGCTTTCTTT. Protein product: CASSLVGENTEAFF.

V usage is TRBV24-1 and J usage is TRBJ2-1; TRBD2 matches at 10 bases. From germline, CDR1 is KGHDR and CDR2 SFDVKD. J gave up 5 bases and V 3 bases, and 6 bases lay outside the gene matches. The CDR3 is made up of 16 amino acids. The DNA of the CDR3 is TGTGCCACCAGTGATAGAGCGGGGGGGCGGAACAATGAGCAGTTCTTC. Translated, it gives CATSDRAGGRNNEQFF.

This clonotype has only a few counts. The V call is TRBV11-2, the J call TRBJ1-2, with 8 bases aligning to TRBD1. CDR3 length: 14 residues. Per germline, CDR1 SGHAT and CDR2 FQNNGV. V lost 3 bases, J lost 2 bases, and 2 bases stayed unmatched. CDR3 in amino acids: CASSLAGGNYGYTF. The CDR3 bases are TGTGCCAGCAGCTTGGCAGGGGGCAACTATGGCTACACCTTC.

The J gene is TRBJ1-2, the V gene TRBV12-3 or TRBV12-4; 8 bases map to TRBD1. V dropped 3 bases and J dropped 2; count of bases not matched to a gene: 5. This CDR3 is built from 15 residues. This chain's CDR3 is CASSFLSGGNYGYTF. Written as DNA, the CDR3 is TGTGCCAGCAGTTTTCTCTCAGGGGGCAACTATGGCTACACCTTC.

The chain has TRBV4-1 and TRBJ1-5; D remains unclear. This CDR3 spans 14 amino acids. CDR1 is MGHRA and CDR2 is YSYEKL in the germline V gene. Trimming took off 3 bases at V and 4 bases at J, with 10 bases between the two ends. In nucleotides, the CDR3 is TGCGCCAGCAGCCACGGGATGGAAAATCAGCCCCAGCATTTT. This gives the protein CASSHGMENQPQHF.